These 30 T cell receptor beta chains were sequenced from one sample in a study of CD8 T cells in Susac syndrome. Reverse transcription of about 0.45 to 1 ug RNA was carried out with random hexamers. Using its own MiXCR run on the immunoSEQ multiplex PCR reads, TCRdb lists one record per CDR3 protein. There are roughly 150,000 distinct CDR3 sequences in the sample; roughly 94% occur only once, and about 0.094% lies in the top ten. The sequenced sample was CD4+ T cells from PBMCs. These receptors were obtained from a human donor with multiple sclerosis.

V is TRBV24-1 and J is TRBJ1-5, with 8 bases aligning to TRBD1. J was trimmed by 5 bases and V by 6 bases; bases with no gene match: 8. CDR3 length equals 15 residues. Germline CDR1 KGHDR, CDR2 SFDVKD. The CDR3 bases are TGTGCCACCAGTATGGACAGGGTAGGAGATCAGCCCCAGCATTTT. It is translated as CATSMDRVGDQPQHF.

This clonotype appeared a few times. This chain links TRBV7-9 with TRBJ1-4, with 7 positions matching TRBD1. V lost 0 bases, J lost 7 bases, and 2 bases stayed unmatched. The germline V gene encodes CDR1 SEHNR and CDR2 FQNEAQ (reference sequence). CDR3 size: 14 residues. For the CDR3, the DNA is TGTGCCAGCAGCTTAGCGGGGGACAGTGAAAAACTGTTTTTT. Its translation: CASSLAGDSEKLFF.

The V and J genes are TRBV5-4 and TRBJ2-6; tentative D call: TRBD1 (5 bases). The germline CDR1 and CDR2 sequences are SGHNT and YYREEE (reference sequence). V lost 4 bases and J 2 bases, leaving 10 bases between the germline ends. There are 15 residues in the CDR3. In nucleotides, the CDR3 is TGTGCCAGCAGCCCCCAGGGTGCTGGGGCCAACGTCCTGACTTTC. This sequence encodes CASSPQGAGANVLTF.

The table lists this clonotype with a count of one. The chain links TRBV2 to TRBJ1-1; D is ambiguous. V was clipped by 8 bases and J by 1 base, with 11 bases between them. The CDR3 length is 13 residues. From germline, CDR1 is SNHLY and CDR2 FYNNEI. The CDR3 protein is CASLGMGNTEAFF. CDR3 coding DNA: TGTGCCAGCCTAGGGATGGGGAACACTGAAGCTTTCTTT.

The chain is built from TRBV19 and TRBJ2-7; D is uncertain. The germline V gene has CDR1 LNHDA and CDR2 SQIVND (reference sequence). V was clipped by 3 bases and J by 2 bases, with 11 bases between them. CDR3 length: 14 residues. The CDR3 sequence is CASSIVGFAYEQYF. CDR3 coding DNA: TGTGCCAGTAGTATTGTCGGTTTCGCCTACGAGCAGTACTTC.

J is TRBJ1-1 and V is TRBV7-9; no firm D call. CDR1 and CDR2 (germline): SEHNR, FQNEAQ (reference sequence). The length of the CDR3 is 16 residues. V was pared by 4 bases and J by 3 bases, with 18 bases between. CDR3 loop: CASSSPSLRMDTEAFF. In DNA form, the CDR3 reads TGTGCCAGCAGCTCTCCCTCTCTCAGAATGGACACTGAAGCTTTCTTT.

The chain combines TRBV12-3 or TRBV12-4 with TRBJ2-2, with TRBD2 matching 10 bases. The ends lost 4 bases at V and 4 bases at J; junction bases unmatched: 6. The length of the CDR3 is 16 residues. DNA of the CDR3: TGTGCCAGCAGTTGGCGGACTAGCGGAACCACCGGGGAGCTGTTTTTT. This gives the protein CASSWRTSGTTGELFF.

This chain connects TRBV18 to TRBJ2-1; 7 bases align to TRBD2. J lost 8 bases, V lost 9 bases, and 10 bases had no gene match. The CDR3 sequence is 13 residues long. CDR1 is KGHSH and CDR2 is LQKENI in the germline V gene. This chain's CDR3 is CASGPLALDEQFF. The CDR3 bases are TGTGCCAGTGGCCCACTAGCGCTTGATGAGCAGTTCTTC.

The chain employs TRBV30 and TRBJ2-1; weak D call: TRBD2 (5 bases). The CDR3 spans 15 residues. Deletions cut 1 base from V and 1 base from J, with 11 bases between. Per the germline V gene, CDR1 is GTSNPN and CDR2 is SVGIG (reference sequence). The CDR3 DNA reads TGTGCCTGGAGTGATCTTGGGAGATCCTACAATGAGCAGTTCTTC. It specifies CAWSDLGRSYNEQFF. Full variable domain (rest looked up from reference TRBV30 and TRBJ2-1): SQTIHQWPATLVQPVGSPLSLECTVEGTSNPNLYWYRQAAGRGLQLLFYSVGIGQISSEVPQNLSASRPQDRQFILSSKKLLLSDSGFYLCAWSDLGRSYNEQFFGPGTRLTVL.

A note on this clonotype: At one end the junction does not follow the germline gene, possibly because of a read error. The chain recombines TRBV7-6 with TRBJ2-1; 8 nucleotides agree with TRBD1. The germline CDR1 and CDR2 sequences are SGHVS and FNYEAQ. The CDR3 is 16 amino acids. In nucleotides, the CDR3 is TGTGCCAGCAGCCCCCAGATTATAGGACAGGGAGGACCTATCTGCTTC. Translated: CASSPQIIGQGGPICF.

The chain's CDR3 is CSVGTPNQPQHF. The CDR3, as DNA: TGCAGCGTGGGGACCCCGAATCAGCCCCAGCATTTT. This chain joins TRBV29-1 and TRBJ1-5, with D possibly being TRBD1 (5 bases). The CDR3 contains 12 residues. Germline V gene data show CDR1 as SQVTM and CDR2 as ANQGSEA. V gave up 6 bases and J gave up 4 bases, with 10 bases separating them. Supplemented by reference TRBV29-1 and TRBJ1-5, the full variable domain reads SAVISQKPSRDICQRGTSLTIQCQVDSQVTMMFWYRQQPGQSLTLIATANQGSEATYESGFVIDKFPISRPNLTFSTLTVSNMSPEDSSIYLCSVGTPNQPQHFGDGTRLSIL.

CDR3 DNA sequence: TGTGCCAGCAGCTTATTCCAGCGGGGCAGACGGAGCTACGAGCAGTACTTC. It yields the protein CASSLFQRGRRSYEQYF. The V gene is TRBV7-9, the J gene TRBJ2-7, with 7 bases matching TRBD2. This CDR3 region has 17 residues. J was trimmed by 3 bases and V by 2 bases; bases with no gene match: 13. Germline CDR1 is SEHNR and CDR2 is FQNEAQ (reference sequence).

This chain uses TRBV30 with TRBJ2-3, with 15 bases that match TRBD2. CDR1 GTSNPN and CDR2 SVGIG come from the germline V gene (reference sequence). The CDR3 sequence is 17 residues long. V lost 2 bases to trimming and J lost 4 bases; unmatched junction nucleotides: 7. CDR3 sequence reads: CAWSLGLAGGRADTQYF. The CDR3 nucleotides are TGTGCCTGGAGTCTCGGACTAGCGGGAGGGCGTGCAGATACGCAGTATTTT.

The chain joins TRBV20-1 to TRBJ2-1; 11 bases align to TRBD2. The CDR3 totals 14 residues. Germline V gene sequence: CDR1 DFQATT, CDR2 SNEGSKA (reference sequence). J lost 7 bases, V lost 8 bases, and 10 bases had no gene match. The CDR3 protein is CSTKAGTSGNEQFF. The CDR3 DNA sequence: TGCAGTACAAAGGCCGGGACTAGCGGTAATGAGCAGTTCTTC.

The V call is TRBV13, the J call TRBJ2-7, with D perhaps TRBD2 (6 bases). This CDR3 comprises 14 residues. Germline V lookup: CDR1 PRHDT, CDR2 FYEKMQ (reference sequence). Trimming pared 5 bases from V and 5 bases from J, leaving 16 bases between. The CDR3 coding sequence is TGTGCCAGCAGCCTACTGGGGCGGAGGGACGAGCAGTACTTC. Protein: CASSLLGRRDEQYF.

The V gene is TRBV5-4, the J gene TRBJ1-1; D not resolved. The V gene's germline CDR1 is SGHNT and CDR2 YYREEE (reference sequence). The CDR3 loop spans 17 amino acids. The V end lost 0 bases, the J end lost 1 base, and 16 bases lay between the germline ends. Written as DNA, the CDR3 is TGTGCCAGCAGCTTGGTGTCCCTGGGTCCCTCGAACACTGAAGCTTTCTTT. This gives the protein CASSLVSLGPSNTEAFF.

The V call is TRBV23-1, the J call TRBJ2-7; D remains ambiguous. TRBV23-1 is filed as an ORF, its function uncertain. Trimming cost V 6 bases and J 0 bases, with 9 bases left between them. This CDR3 is 13 amino acids long. In DNA, the CDR3 is TGCGCCAGCAGCCCATCCCCCTCCTACGAGCAGTACTTC. This encodes CASSPSPSYEQYF.

This clonotype was seen a single time. The V and J genes are TRBV18 and TRBJ2-5, with no clear D. The CDR3 runs 12 residues. The ends were cut back, 5 bases at V and 4 bases at J, with 8 bases in the middle. The germline gives CDR1 KGHSH, CDR2 LQKENI. CDR3 nucleotides: TGTGCCAGCTCAGATTCTTCAGAGACCCAGTACTTC. As protein: CASSDSSETQYF.

The V gene is TRBV5-1, the J gene TRBJ2-7, with 9 bases fitting TRBD2. Germline V gives CDR1 SGHRS, CDR2 YFSETQ. The CDR3 contains 16 residues. The V and J ends lost 6 bases and 5 bases, in that order; junction bases with no gene match: 15. The CDR3 bases are TGCGCCAGCACCCGCGGGGGGGGAAGGGGCGAGGACGAGCAGTACTTC. Translating gives CASTRGGGRGEDEQYF.

The chain uses TRBV9 and TRBJ2-1; D remains unclear. The CDR3 loop spans 14 amino acids. V was cut by 3 bases and J by 1 base, with 8 bases left in between. Per germline, CDR1 SGDLS and CDR2 YYNGEE. This chain's CDR3 is CASSEGRSYNEQFF. The CDR3 DNA sequence: TGTGCCAGCAGCGAAGGGCGGTCCTACAATGAGCAGTTCTTC. The whole variable domain, filled in from reference TRBV9 and TRBJ2-1, reads DSGVTQTPKHLITATGQRVTLRCSPRSGDLSVYWYQQSLDQGLQFLIQYYNGEERAKGNILERFSAQQFPDLHSELNLSSLELGDSALYFCASSEGRSYNEQFFGPGTRLTVL.

This clonotype was seen just once. The CDR3 sequence: CAWSPGTAAVYGYTF. The CDR3 DNA is TGTGCCTGGAGTCCCGGGACAGCCGCGGTCTATGGCTACACCTTC. The chain combines TRBV30 with TRBJ1-2; 7 bases are a match to TRBD1. Trimming took 2 bases from V and 4 from J; bases not matched to a gene: 10. This CDR3 is 15 amino acids long. CDR1 and CDR2 (germline): GTSNPN, SVGIG (reference sequence).

The chain carries TRBV27 and TRBJ1-2, with 10 nucleotides matching TRBD1. The CDR3 has 13 amino acids. With 6 bases clipped from V and 8 bases from J, the junction kept 6 bases outside the gene matches. Germline CDR1 and CDR2: MNHEY and SMNVEV (reference sequence). CDR3 nucleotide sequence: TGTGCCAGCAGGATGACAGGGGGCATCGGCTACACCTTC. This sequence encodes CASRMTGGIGYTF.

The CDR3 coding sequence is TGCAGCGTTCGAACGGGAGTCCATGGCTACACCTTC. Translated: CSVRTGVHGYTF. The rearrangement links TRBV29-1 to TRBJ1-2; D unclear. There are 12 residues in the CDR3. Between the trimmed V and J ends, which lost 5 bases and 6 bases, there was a span of 13 bases. Germline V gene data show CDR1 as SQVTM and CDR2 as ANQGSEA. The variable domain in full, completed from reference TRBV29-1 and TRBJ1-2, reads SAVISQKPSRDICQRGTSLTIQCQVDSQVTMMFWYRQQPGQSLTLIATANQGSEATYESGFVIDKFPISRPNLTFSTLTVSNMSPEDSSIYLCSVRTGVHGYTFGSGTRLTVV.

The J gene is TRBJ1-5, the V gene TRBV6-5; D remains ambiguous. The CDR3 is 13 residues long. Germline CDR1 reads MNHEY; CDR2 reads SVGAGI. Trimming cost V 3 bases and J 8 bases, with 11 bases left between them. CDR3 in amino acids: CASSYGLGKPQHF. The CDR3 DNA reads TGTGCCAGCAGTTATGGGTTGGGGAAGCCCCAGCATTTT.

This clonotype occurred once. V gene TRBV7-9 combines with J gene TRBJ2-3, with 13 nucleotides matching TRBD2. The germline CDR1 and CDR2 sequences are SEHNR and FQNEAQ (reference sequence). The CDR3 sequence is 17 residues long. Trimming removed 6 bases from V and 1 base from J; junction bases left unmatched: 7. Here the CDR3 DNA reads TGTGCCAGCAGTCCTGGACTAGCGGGAGCCCGCACAGATACGCAGTATTTT. Translated: CASSPGLAGARTDTQYF.

This clonotype was detected once. This chain uses TRBV6-2 or TRBV6-3 with TRBJ2-2; 9 bases agree with TRBD1. The CDR3 consists of 14 residues. CDR1 and CDR2 (germline): MNHEY, SVGEGT. Trimming took 8 bases from V and 7 from J; bases not matched to a gene: 8. The CDR3 coding sequence is TGTGCCAGCGGGGAACAGGGGGCGGACGGGGAGCTGTTTTTT. It specifies CASGEQGADGELFF.

This clonotype is a singleton in its sample. The chain joins TRBV18 to TRBJ1-4; a weak D match, TRBD1 (5 bases). Looked up from germline, CDR1 is KGHSH and CDR2 is LQKENI. V shed 2 bases and J shed 10 bases, with 14 bases lying between them. This CDR3 is built from 14 residues. Written as DNA, the CDR3 is TGTGCCAGCTCACCAGGGACCCCAGCCGCAAAACTGTTTTTT. This sequence encodes CASSPGTPAAKLFF.

The V and J genes are TRBV9 and TRBJ1-2; D is ambiguous. Germline V gene sequence: CDR1 SGDLS, CDR2 YYNGEE. The CDR3 contains 13 residues. Trimming took off 6 bases at V and 7 bases at J, with 16 bases between the two ends. DNA for the CDR3: TGTGCCAGCACCGCTCCTTTCAGGCCTGGCTACACCTTC. It codes for CASTAPFRPGYTF.

Note on this clonotype: A read error may account for a junction end that differs from germline. The chain carries TRBV20-1 and TRBJ1-5; D is undetermined. The germline gives CDR1 DFQATT, CDR2 SNEGSKA (reference sequence). CDR3 length: 13 amino acids. CDR3 sequence (DNA): TGCCGTGCTGTGAGGGAGAGCAATCAGCCCCAGCATTTT. This gives the protein CRAVRESNQPQHF.

V and J are TRBV6-5 and TRBJ1-5; a possible D gene is TRBD1 (6 bases). The CDR3 sequence is 15 residues long. Per the germline V gene, CDR1 is MNHEY and CDR2 is SVGAGI. Between the trimmed V and J ends, which lost 4 bases and 0 bases, there was a span of 10 bases. CDR3 nucleotides: TGTGCCAGCAGTTTAGGGGGGAATAGCAATCAGCCCCAGCATTTT. It is translated as CASSLGGNSNQPQHF.